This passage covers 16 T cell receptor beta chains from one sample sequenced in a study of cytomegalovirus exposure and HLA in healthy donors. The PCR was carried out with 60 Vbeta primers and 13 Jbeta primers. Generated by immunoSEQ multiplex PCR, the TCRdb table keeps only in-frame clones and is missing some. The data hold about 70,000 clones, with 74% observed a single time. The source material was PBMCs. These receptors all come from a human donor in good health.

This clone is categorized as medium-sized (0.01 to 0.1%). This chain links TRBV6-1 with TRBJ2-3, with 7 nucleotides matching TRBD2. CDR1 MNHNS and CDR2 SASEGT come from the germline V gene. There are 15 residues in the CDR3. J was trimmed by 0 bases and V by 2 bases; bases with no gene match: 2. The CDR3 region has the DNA TGTGCCAGCAGTGAACAAGCGGGGAGCACAGATACGCAGTATTTT. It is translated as CASSEQAGSTDTQYF.

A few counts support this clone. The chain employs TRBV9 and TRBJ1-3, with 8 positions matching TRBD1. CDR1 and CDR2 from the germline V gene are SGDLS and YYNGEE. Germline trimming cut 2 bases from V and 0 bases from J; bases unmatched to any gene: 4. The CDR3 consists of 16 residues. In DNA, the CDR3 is TGTGCCAGCAGCGTTAGAGACAGGGGCTCTGGAAACACCATATATTTT. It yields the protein CASSVRDRGSGNTIYF.

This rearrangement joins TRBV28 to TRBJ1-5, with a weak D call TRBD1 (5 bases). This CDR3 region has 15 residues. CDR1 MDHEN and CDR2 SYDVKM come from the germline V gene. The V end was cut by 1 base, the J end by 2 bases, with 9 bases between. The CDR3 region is CASSLSLGGNQPQHF. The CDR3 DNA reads TGTGCCAGCAGTTTATCCCTAGGGGGCAATCAGCCCCAGCATTTT.

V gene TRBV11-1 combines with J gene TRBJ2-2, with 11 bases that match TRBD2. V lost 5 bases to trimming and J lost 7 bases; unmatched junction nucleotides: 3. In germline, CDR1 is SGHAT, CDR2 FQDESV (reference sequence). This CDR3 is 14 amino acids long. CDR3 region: CASSRLAGNGELFF. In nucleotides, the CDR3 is TGTGCCAGCAGCAGACTAGCGGGAAACGGGGAGCTGTTTTTT.

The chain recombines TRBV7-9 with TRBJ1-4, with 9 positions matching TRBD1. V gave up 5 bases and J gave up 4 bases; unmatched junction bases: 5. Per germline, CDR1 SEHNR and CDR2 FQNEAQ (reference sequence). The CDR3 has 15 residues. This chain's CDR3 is CASSGPGQGNEKLFF. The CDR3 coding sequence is TGTGCCAGCAGCGGACCGGGACAGGGTAATGAAAAACTGTTTTTT.

The CDR3 loop is CAWSADSPEQFF. As DNA, the CDR3 is TGTGCCTGGAGTGCTGACTCCCCGGAGCAGTTCTTC. The V and J genes are TRBV30 and TRBJ2-1; D unclear. The CDR3 is 12 residues long. Germline V gives CDR1 GTSNPN, CDR2 SVGIG (reference sequence). With 1 base removed from V and 10 bases from J, the gap between germline ends came to 11 bases.

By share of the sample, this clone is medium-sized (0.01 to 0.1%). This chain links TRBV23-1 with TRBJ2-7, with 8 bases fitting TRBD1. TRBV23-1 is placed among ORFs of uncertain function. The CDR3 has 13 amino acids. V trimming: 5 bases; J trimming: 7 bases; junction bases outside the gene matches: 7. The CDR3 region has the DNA TGCGCCAGCAGTAGGCAGGGGGCTCTAGAGCAGTACTTC. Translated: CASSRQGALEQYF.

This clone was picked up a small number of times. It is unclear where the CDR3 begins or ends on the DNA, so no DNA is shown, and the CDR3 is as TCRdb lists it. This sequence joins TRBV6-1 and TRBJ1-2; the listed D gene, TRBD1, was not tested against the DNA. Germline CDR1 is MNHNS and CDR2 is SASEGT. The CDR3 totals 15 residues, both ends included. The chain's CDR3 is CASSVFWQGEDGYTF.

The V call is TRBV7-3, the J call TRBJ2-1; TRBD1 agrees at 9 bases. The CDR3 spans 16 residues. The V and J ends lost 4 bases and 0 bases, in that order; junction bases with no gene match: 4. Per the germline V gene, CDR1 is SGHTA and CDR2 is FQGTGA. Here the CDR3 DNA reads TGTGCCAGCAGCTCCTCACAGGGGGCCTCCTACAATGAGCAGTTCTTC. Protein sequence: CASSSSQGASYNEQFF.

CDR3 sequence reads: CASSQAGVGYEQYF. CDR3 sequence (DNA): TGTGCCAGCAGCCAAGCAGGGGTGGGTTACGAGCAGTACTTC. V usage is TRBV4-2 and J usage is TRBJ2-5; D perhaps matches TRBD1 (6 bases). The end of the DNA is better explained by TRBJ2-7, so the J call may be wrong. The germline gives CDR1 LGHNA, CDR2 YNFKEQ. This CDR3 spans 14 amino acids.

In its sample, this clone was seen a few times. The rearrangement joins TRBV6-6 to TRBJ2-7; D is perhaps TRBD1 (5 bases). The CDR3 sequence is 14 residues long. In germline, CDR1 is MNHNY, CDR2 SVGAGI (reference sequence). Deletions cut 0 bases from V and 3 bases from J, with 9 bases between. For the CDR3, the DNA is TGTGCCAGCAGTTACTCGTTACAGGTCTACGAGCAGTACTTC. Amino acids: CASSYSLQVYEQYF.

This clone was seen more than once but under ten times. The CDR3 region is CASSVEEHSNEKLFF. The CDR3 DNA sequence: TGTGCCAGCAGCGTAGAAGAACATTCTAATGAAAAACTGTTTTTT. V usage is TRBV9 and J usage is TRBJ1-4, with unresolved D. Germline assignment: CDR1 SGDLS and CDR2 YYNGEE. This CDR3 region has 15 residues. V lost 0 bases to trimming and J lost 3 bases, with 9 bases between them.

The CDR3 loop is CASSIDVGTGANVLTF. In nucleotides, the CDR3 is TGTGCCAGTAGTATAGACGTCGGGACTGGGGCCAACGTCCTGACTTTC. V and J are TRBV19 and TRBJ2-6, with D perhaps TRBD2 (5 bases). The V and J ends lost 0 bases and 2 bases respectively, with 8 bases between them. The CDR3 loop spans 16 amino acids. Germline-derived CDR1 and CDR2 are LNHDA and SQIVND (reference sequence).

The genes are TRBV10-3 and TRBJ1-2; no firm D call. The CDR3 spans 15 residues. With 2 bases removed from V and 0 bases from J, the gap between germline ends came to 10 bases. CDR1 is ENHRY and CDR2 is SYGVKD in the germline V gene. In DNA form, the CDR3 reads TGTGCCATCAGTGAGAAATCAGATTCTAACTATGGCTACACCTTC. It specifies CAISEKSDSNYGYTF.

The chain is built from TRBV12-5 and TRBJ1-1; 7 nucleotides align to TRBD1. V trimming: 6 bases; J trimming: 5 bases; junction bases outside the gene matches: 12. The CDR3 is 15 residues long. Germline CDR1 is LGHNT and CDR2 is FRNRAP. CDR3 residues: CASGVPGTVHTEAFF. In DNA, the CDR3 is TGTGCTAGTGGAGTTCCCGGGACAGTACATACTGAAGCTTTCTTT.

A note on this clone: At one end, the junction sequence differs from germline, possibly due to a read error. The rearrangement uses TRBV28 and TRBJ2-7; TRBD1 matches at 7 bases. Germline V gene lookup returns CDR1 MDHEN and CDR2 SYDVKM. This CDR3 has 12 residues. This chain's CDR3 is CASSYRDRGSLF. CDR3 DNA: TGTGCCAGCAGCTACCGGGACAGAGGTTCCCTTTTC.